The present T cell receptor beta chain was sequenced within a study of control samples from healthy donors and cancer patients. V trimming: 0 bases; J trimming: 5 bases; junction bases outside the gene matches: 7. The germline V gene has CDR1 SGHRS and CDR2 YFSETQ. The CDR3 is made up of 16 amino acids. This table comes from immunoSEQ multiplex PCR, and its TCRdb copy is limited to in-frame clones, with some not included. This sample has about 160,000 clones, with more than 85% found just once. The V gene is TRBV5-1, the J gene TRBJ2-5; TRBD2 matches at 10 bases. The specimen sequenced was blood. The receptor was isolated from a woman in her thirties in good health. CDR3 sequence reads: CASSLGTSGGGETQYF. DNA for the CDR3: TGCGCCAGCAGCTTGGGGACTAGCGGAGGCGGGGAGACCCAGTACTTC.